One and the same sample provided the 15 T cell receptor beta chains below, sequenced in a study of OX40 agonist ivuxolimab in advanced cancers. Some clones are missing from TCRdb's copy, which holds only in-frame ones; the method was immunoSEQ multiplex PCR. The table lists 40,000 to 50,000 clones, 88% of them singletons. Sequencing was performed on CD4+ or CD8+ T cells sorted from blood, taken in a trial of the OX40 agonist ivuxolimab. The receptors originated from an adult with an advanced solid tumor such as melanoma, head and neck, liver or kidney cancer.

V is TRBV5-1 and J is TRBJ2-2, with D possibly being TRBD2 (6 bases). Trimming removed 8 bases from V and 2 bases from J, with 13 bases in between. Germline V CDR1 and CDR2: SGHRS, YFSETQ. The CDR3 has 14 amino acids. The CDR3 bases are TGCGCCAGTTTTACGGGACTTAACACCGGGGAGCTGTTTTTT. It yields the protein CASFTGLNTGELFF.

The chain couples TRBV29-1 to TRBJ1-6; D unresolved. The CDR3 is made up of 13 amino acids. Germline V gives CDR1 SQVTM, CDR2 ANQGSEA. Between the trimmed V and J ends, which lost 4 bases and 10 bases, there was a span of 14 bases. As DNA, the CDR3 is TGCAGCGTTGGCTCGGGAGTAGGATCACCCCTCCACTTT. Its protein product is CSVGSGVGSPLHF. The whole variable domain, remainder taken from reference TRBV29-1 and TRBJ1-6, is SAVISQKPSRDICQRGTSLTIQCQVDSQVTMMFWYRQQPGQSLTLIATANQGSEATYESGFVIDKFPISRPNLTFSTLTVSNMSPEDSSIYLCSVGSGVGSPLHFGNGTRLTVT.

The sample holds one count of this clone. CDR3 loop: CASSQERYNEQFF. The CDR3 coding sequence is TGCGCCAGCAGCCAAGAAAGGTACAATGAGCAGTTCTTC. V gene TRBV4-3 combines with J gene TRBJ2-1; D remains unclear. The CDR3 totals 13 residues. V was trimmed by 0 bases and J by 4 bases, leaving 4 bases between them. In germline, CDR1 is LGHNA, CDR2 YSLEER.

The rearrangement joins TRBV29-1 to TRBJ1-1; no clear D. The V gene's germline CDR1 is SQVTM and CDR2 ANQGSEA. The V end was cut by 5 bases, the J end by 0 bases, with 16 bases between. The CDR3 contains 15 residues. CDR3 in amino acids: CSVRRRLAMNTEAFF. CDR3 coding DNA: TGCAGCGTTCGAAGACGCCTAGCTATGAACACTGAAGCTTTCTTT.

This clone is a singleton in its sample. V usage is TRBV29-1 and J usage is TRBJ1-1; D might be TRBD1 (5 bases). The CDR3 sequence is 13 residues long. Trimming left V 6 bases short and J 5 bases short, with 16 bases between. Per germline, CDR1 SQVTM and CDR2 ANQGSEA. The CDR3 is CSVVPGSGTEAFF. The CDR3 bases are TGCAGCGTAGTTCCAGGGTCCGGGACTGAAGCTTTCTTT. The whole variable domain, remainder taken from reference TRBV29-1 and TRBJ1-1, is SAVISQKPSRDICQRGTSLTIQCQVDSQVTMMFWYRQQPGQSLTLIATANQGSEATYESGFVIDKFPISRPNLTFSTLTVSNMSPEDSSIYLCSVVPGSGTEAFFGQGTRLTVV.

Here the CDR3 reads CASSQSGISGANVLTF. CDR3 DNA: TGTGCCAGCAGCCAATCAGGAATCTCTGGGGCCAACGTCCTGACTTTC. V usage is TRBV27 and J usage is TRBJ2-6; D call uncertain. This CDR3 is built from 16 residues. Germline V gives CDR1 MNHEY, CDR2 SMNVEV (reference sequence). Trimming took off 6 bases at V and 0 bases at J, with 12 bases between the two ends.

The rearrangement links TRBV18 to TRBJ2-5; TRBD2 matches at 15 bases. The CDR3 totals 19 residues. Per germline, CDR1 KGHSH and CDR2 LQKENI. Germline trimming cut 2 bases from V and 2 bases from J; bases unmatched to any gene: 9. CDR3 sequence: CASSPNLGLAGGPQETQYF. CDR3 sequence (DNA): TGTGCCAGCTCACCAAACTTGGGACTAGCGGGGGGCCCACAAGAGACCCAGTACTTC.

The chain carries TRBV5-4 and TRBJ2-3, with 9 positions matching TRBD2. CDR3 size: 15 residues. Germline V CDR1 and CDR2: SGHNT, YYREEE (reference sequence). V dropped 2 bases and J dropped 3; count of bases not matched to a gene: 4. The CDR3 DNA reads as TGTGCCAGCAGCTTTGGGACTAGCAGAACAGATACGCAGTATTTT. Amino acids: CASSFGTSRTDTQYF. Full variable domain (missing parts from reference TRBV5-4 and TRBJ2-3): ETGVTQSPTHLIKTRGQQVTLRCSSQSGHNTVSWYQQALGQGPQFIFQYYREEENGRGNFPPRFSGLQFPNYSSELNVNALELDDSALYLCASSFGTSRTDTQYFGPGTRLTVL.

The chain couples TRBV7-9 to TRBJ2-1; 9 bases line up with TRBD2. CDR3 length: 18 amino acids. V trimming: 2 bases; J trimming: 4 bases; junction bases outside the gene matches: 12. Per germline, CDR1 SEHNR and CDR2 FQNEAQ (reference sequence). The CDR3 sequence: CASSLRKVAGENYNEQFF. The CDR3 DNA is TGTGCCAGCAGCTTAAGGAAAGTAGCGGGAGAAAATTACAATGAGCAGTTCTTC. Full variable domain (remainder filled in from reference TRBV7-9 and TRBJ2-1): DTGVSQNPRHKITKRGQNVTFRCDPISEHNRLYWYRQTLGQGPEFLTYFQNEAQLEKSRLLSDRFSAERPKGSFSTLEIQRTEQGDSAMYLCASSLRKVAGENYNEQFFGPGTRLTVL.

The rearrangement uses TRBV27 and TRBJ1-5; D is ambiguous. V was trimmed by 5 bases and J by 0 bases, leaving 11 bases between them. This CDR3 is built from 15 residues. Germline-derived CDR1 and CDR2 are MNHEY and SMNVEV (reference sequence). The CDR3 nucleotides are TGTGCCAGCAGTCCCAAGAAATTTAGCAATCAGCCCCAGCATTTT. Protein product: CASSPKKFSNQPQHF.

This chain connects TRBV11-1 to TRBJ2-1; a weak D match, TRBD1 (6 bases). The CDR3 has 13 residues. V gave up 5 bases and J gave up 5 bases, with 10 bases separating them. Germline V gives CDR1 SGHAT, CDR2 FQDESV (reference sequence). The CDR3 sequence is CASSPGTHNEQFF. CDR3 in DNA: TGTGCCAGCAGCCCCGGGACACACAATGAGCAGTTCTTC.

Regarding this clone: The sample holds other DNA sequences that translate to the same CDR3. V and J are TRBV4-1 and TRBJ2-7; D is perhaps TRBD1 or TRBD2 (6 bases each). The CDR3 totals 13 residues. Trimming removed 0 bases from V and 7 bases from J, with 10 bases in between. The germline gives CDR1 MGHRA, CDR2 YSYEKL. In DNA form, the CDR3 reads TGCGCCAGCAGCCAAGAAGGGGGGCTGGAGCAGTACTTC. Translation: CASSQEGGLEQYF.

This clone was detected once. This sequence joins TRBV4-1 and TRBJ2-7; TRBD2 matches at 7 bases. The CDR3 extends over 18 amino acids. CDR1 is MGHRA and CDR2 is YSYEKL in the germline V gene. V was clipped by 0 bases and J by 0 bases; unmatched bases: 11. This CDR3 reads CASSQELGTIRTSYEQYF. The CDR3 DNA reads TGCGCCAGCAGCCAAGAACTAGGGACTATACGAACCTCCTACGAGCAGTACTTC.

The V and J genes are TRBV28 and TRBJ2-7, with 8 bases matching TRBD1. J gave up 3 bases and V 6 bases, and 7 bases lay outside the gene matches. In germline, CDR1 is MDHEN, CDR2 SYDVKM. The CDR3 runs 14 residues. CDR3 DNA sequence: TGTGCCAGCAGGCCCGGACAGGGTCGCTACGAGCAGTACTTC. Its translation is CASRPGQGRYEQYF.

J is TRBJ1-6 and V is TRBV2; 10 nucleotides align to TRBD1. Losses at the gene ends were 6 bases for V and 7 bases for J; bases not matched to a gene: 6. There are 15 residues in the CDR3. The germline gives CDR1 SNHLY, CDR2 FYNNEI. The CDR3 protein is CASRDDRGLNSPLHF. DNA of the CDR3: TGTGCCAGCAGGGATGACAGGGGGCTGAATTCACCCCTCCACTTT.